Following are 31 T cell receptor beta chains from one sample sequenced in a study of T cells after yellow fever vaccination. TCRdb re-called the 5' RACE reads through MiXCR, storing one row per CDR3 protein. There are 42,000 or so distinct CDR3 sequences in the sample; 6.8% occur only once, and 15% lies in the top ten. Specimen: CD8+ T cells not binding an NS4B(214-222) dextramer, sorted from PBMCs, collected 45 days after the yellow fever booster vaccination. These receptors were obtained from a man aged 25-45 years who received the YFV17D yellow fever vaccine.

This clonotype was recorded many times. V is TRBV6-5 and J is TRBJ1-1; unclear D gene. Germline loops: CDR1 MNHEY, CDR2 SVGAGI. The CDR3 totals 13 residues. Trimming took 2 bases from V and 5 from J, leaving 9 bases between them. CDR3 DNA sequence: TGTGCCAGCAGTTACGGTTGGGGTACTGAAGCTTTCTTT. It codes for CASSYGWGTEAFF.

This clonotype was seen at least ten times. The rearrangement uses TRBV7-3 and TRBJ2-3, with D perhaps matching TRBD1 (6 bases). This CDR3 has 17 amino acids. V was cut by 1 base and J by 0 bases, with 14 bases left in between. Per germline, CDR1 SGHTA and CDR2 FQGTGA. The CDR3 coding sequence is TGTGCCAGCAGCTTAAATTTTGGGCAGGGGAGCACAGATACGCAGTATTTT. Protein: CASSLNFGQGSTDTQYF.

In this sample, this clonotype turned up many times. This chain connects TRBV12-3 or TRBV12-4 to TRBJ2-4; the match to TRBD2 covers 10 bases. Germline trimming cut 6 bases from V and 5 bases from J; bases unmatched to any gene: 13. CDR3 size: 17 residues. CDR3 bases: TGTGCCAGCAGCCCTGTCACCCTCGGACTAGCGGAAAACATTCAGTACTTC. Translated, it gives CASSPVTLGLAENIQYF.

This clonotype was counted ten times or more. V and J are TRBV9 and TRBJ2-7; 9 bases fit TRBD2. The CDR3 runs 16 residues. Unmatched junction bases numbered 9, after V lost 0 bases and J lost 5 bases. In germline, CDR1 is SGDLS, CDR2 YYNGEE. The CDR3 loop is CASSVGGSGSPHEQYF. The CDR3 bases are TGTGCCAGCAGCGTAGGAGGTAGCGGGAGTCCCCACGAGCAGTACTTC.

CDR3 nucleotides: TGCAGTGCTAGCGGAGCGAAGGTCGACAATGAGCAGTTCTTC. Translated: CSASGAKVDNEQFF. The chain links TRBV20-1 to TRBJ2-1, with D uncertain. This CDR3 contains 14 residues. The germline gives CDR1 DFQATT, CDR2 SNEGSKA (reference sequence). V gave up 3 bases and J gave up 5 bases, with 14 bases separating them.

On this clonotype itself: At one end, the junction sequence differs from germline, possibly due to a read error. V usage is TRBV6-4 and J usage is TRBJ2-5, with D hard to call. The CDR3 sequence is 12 residues long. CDR1 is MRHNA and CDR2 is SNTAGT in the germline V gene. CDR3 in amino acids: CASKARGETQYF. The DNA for the CDR3 is TGTGCTAGCAAAGCTCGAGGAGAGACCCAGTACTTC.

In its sample, this clonotype was seen many times. The chain employs TRBV5-1 and TRBJ2-1, with D hard to call. The germline gives CDR1 SGHRS, CDR2 YFSETQ. V lost 0 bases to trimming and J lost 4 bases, with 8 bases between them. This CDR3 spans 14 amino acids. The CDR3 loop is CASSLADGYNEQFF. CDR3 sequence (DNA): TGCGCCAGCAGCTTGGCCGATGGTTACAATGAGCAGTTCTTC.

The sample holds many counts of this clonotype. V is TRBV19 and J is TRBJ2-3; a weak D match, TRBD2 (6 bases). V dropped 5 bases and J dropped 4 bases, with 13 bases sitting between them. The CDR3 spans 14 residues. Germline V CDR1 and CDR2: LNHDA, SQIVND (reference sequence). CDR3 sequence: CASSWVTRADTQYF. The CDR3 DNA reads TGTGCCAGTAGTTGGGTGACTAGAGCAGATACGCAGTATTTT. The variable domain in full, with the rest retrieved from reference TRBV19 and TRBJ2-3, is DGGITQSPKYLFRKEGQNVTLSCEQNLNHDAMYWYRQDPGQGLRLIYYSQIVNDFQKGDIAEGYSVSREKKESFPLTVTSAQKNPTAFYLCASSWVTRADTQYFGPGTRLTVL.

This clonotype was counted a few times. J is TRBJ1-4 and V is TRBV25-1; no definite D call. Per germline, CDR1 MGHDK and CDR2 SYGVNS. The CDR3 spans 16 residues. Trimming cost V 3 bases and J 8 bases, with 19 bases left between them. CDR3 DNA sequence: TGTGCCAGCAGTGAGACCCACCTGGCAAATAGGGAAAAACTGTTTTTT. This encodes CASSETHLANREKLFF.

This clonotype was counted only a few times. This chain connects TRBV5-1 to TRBJ2-3; TRBD1 agrees at 9 bases. The V gene end was trimmed by 3 bases and the J gene end by 4 bases; junction bases not matched to a gene: 3. Per the germline V gene, CDR1 is SGHRS and CDR2 is YFSETQ. The CDR3 is made up of 14 amino acids. The CDR3 here is CASSSGQGSDTQYF. Here the CDR3 DNA reads TGCGCCAGCAGCTCCGGACAGGGGTCAGATACGCAGTATTTT.

This clonotype was picked up many times. CDR3 sequence: CASSDLGDGELFF. The DNA of the CDR3 is TGTGCCAGCAGTGACCTGGGGGACGGGGAGCTGTTTTTT. J is TRBJ2-2 and V is TRBV25-1; either TRBD1 or TRBD2 may supply D (5 bases each). The ends were cut back, 3 bases at V and 7 bases at J, with 9 bases in the middle. Germline V gives CDR1 MGHDK, CDR2 SYGVNS. This CDR3 comprises 13 residues.

The CDR3 DNA reads as TGTGCCAGCAGCGTACAAAGCGGGAGCCCTGAGCTGTTTTTT. Translated: CASSVQSGSPELFF. The chain links TRBV9 to TRBJ2-2; 8 bases line up with TRBD2. Trimming took 1 base from V and 11 from J; bases not matched to a gene: 7. CDR3 length equals 14 residues. CDR1 and CDR2 from the germline V gene are SGDLS and YYNGEE.

This clonotype was counted ten times or more. The chain uses TRBV27 and TRBJ2-1; the match to TRBD1 covers 7 bases. Germline V gene data show CDR1 as MNHEY and CDR2 as SMNVEV (reference sequence). The length of the CDR3 is 18 residues. V was pared by 4 bases and J by 8 bases, with 20 bases of the junction left unmatched. DNA of the CDR3: TGTGCCAGCAGTTCACGAAGGAAGACAGGGTTGGAGAAAGATGAGCAGTTCTTC. This encodes CASSSRRKTGLEKDEQFF.

This clonotype came up many times. The gene calls are TRBV18 and TRBJ2-7; D is possibly TRBD2 (5 bases). Trimming took off 2 bases at V and 2 bases at J, with 10 bases between the two ends. This CDR3 has 14 residues. In germline, CDR1 is KGHSH, CDR2 LQKENI. The CDR3 DNA sequence: TGTGCCAGCTCACCATCTGACGGGGCCTACGAGCAGTACTTC. It translates to CASSPSDGAYEQYF.

The table lists this clonotype with many counts. The V call is TRBV7-2, the J call TRBJ2-5; D gene unclear. Germline V gene sequence: CDR1 SGHTA, CDR2 FQGNSA. This CDR3 has 12 amino acids. Trimming removed 5 bases at V and 5 bases at J, with 9 bases between. CDR3 DNA: TGTGCCAGCAGCCTCCCCGGGGAGACCCAGTACTTC. This translates into CASSLPGETQYF.

There are many counts of this clonotype. This CDR3 reads CATSSAGDLAGVETQYF. The CDR3 DNA reads TGTGCCACCAGCAGTGCGGGGGACTTAGCGGGAGTGGAGACCCAGTACTTC. V usage is TRBV15 and J usage is TRBJ2-5, with 9 bases identical to TRBD2. Trimming cost V 3 bases and J 5 bases; bases outside gene matches: 13. From germline, CDR1 is LNHNV and CDR2 YYDKDF (reference sequence). The length of the CDR3 is 17 residues.

This clonotype was picked up many times. The chain links TRBV14 to TRBJ2-1; 7 bases line up with TRBD2. Germline CDR1 and CDR2: SGHDN and FVKESK. CDR3 length: 13 amino acids. Trimming cost V 3 bases and J 4 bases; bases outside gene matches: 0. The CDR3 DNA reads as TGTGCCAGCAGCCAGGGGGGGTACAATGAGCAGTTCTTC. It encodes CASSQGGYNEQFF.

This clonotype was picked up many times. The chain combines TRBV28 with TRBJ2-2; 9 bases map to TRBD2. The germline V gene encodes CDR1 MDHEN and CDR2 SYDVKM. The CDR3 consists of 16 residues. V shed 6 bases, J shed 4 bases, and the junction held 9 bases outside the gene matches. CDR3 sequence reads: CASRPPLAGVTGELFF. CDR3 nucleotide sequence: TGTGCCAGCAGACCCCCCTTAGCGGGAGTCACCGGGGAGCTGTTTTTT.

This clonotype was seen many times. The chain combines TRBV9 with TRBJ1-1, with D perhaps TRBD1 (5 bases). With 6 bases removed from V and 3 bases from J, the gap between germline ends came to 15 bases. The germline V gene encodes CDR1 SGDLS and CDR2 YYNGEE. The CDR3 runs to 14 residues. The CDR3: CASTQGRSDTEAFF. The CDR3, as DNA: TGTGCCAGCACCCAGGGACGGTCGGACACTGAAGCTTTCTTT. Full variable domain (rest looked up from reference TRBV9 and TRBJ1-1): DSGVTQTPKHLITATGQRVTLRCSPRSGDLSVYWYQQSLDQGLQFLIQYYNGEERAKGNILERFSAQQFPDLHSELNLSSLELGDSALYFCASTQGRSDTEAFFGQGTRLTVV.

This clonotype was detected a few times. The chain couples TRBV12-2 to TRBJ2-1; the table's D call, TRBD2, was not checked against the DNA. TRBV12-2 is listed as a pseudogene. The CDR3 runs to 15 residues. Here the CDR3 DNA reads TGTGCAAGTCGCTTAGCGCTGACTAGCCACGAAGGGCAGTTCTTC. Its protein product is CASRLALTSHEGQFF.

This clonotype appeared a few times. V is TRBV20-1 and J is TRBJ2-7; 9 bases line up with TRBD1. CDR3 length: 14 amino acids. V gave up 4 bases and J gave up 3 bases; unmatched junction bases: 7. CDR1 and CDR2 (germline): DFQATT, SNEGSKA (reference sequence). The CDR3 nucleotides are TGCAGTGCTACCGGCTTGGGACAGGGCTACGAGCAGTACTTC. Amino acids: CSATGLGQGYEQYF.

This clonotype was recorded at least ten times. This chain links TRBV20-1 with TRBJ2-3, with 8 bases lining up with TRBD2. CDR3 length: 15 amino acids. Germline lookup yields CDR1 DFQATT and CDR2 SNEGSKA (reference sequence). V dropped 7 bases and J dropped 10; count of bases not matched to a gene: 19. In DNA, the CDR3 is TGCAGTGTCCGGGGGGTGGAGCGGGAGTCAGCTCCGCAGTATTTT. Residues: CSVRGVERESAPQYF.

In regard to this clonotype: A much larger clone lies one base from this, so it may be a read error. The V and J genes are TRBV9 and TRBJ2-3, with a possible D match to TRBD2 (5 bases). The germline V gene encodes CDR1 SGDLS and CDR2 YYNGEE. The CDR3 extends over 16 amino acids. The CDR3 DNA is TGTACCAGCAGCGTAGAAGGCGGAGGCCCCACAGATACGCAGTATTTT. It encodes CTSSVEGGGPTDTQYF.

Points on this clonotype: A read error may be the cause here, since a much bigger clone is one base away. In DNA form, the CDR3 reads TGCGCCAGCAGCGTGACAGGCCTCGGGAAGCAGTTCTTC. This translates into CASSVTGLGKQFF. V usage is TRBV10-1 and J usage is TRBJ2-1; D might be TRBD1 (6 bases). Per germline, CDR1 WNHNN and CDR2 SYGVQD (reference sequence). The CDR3 is 13 residues long. V lost 6 bases to trimming and J lost 11 bases, with 17 bases between them.

This clonotype was counted a few times. The CDR3 DNA sequence: TGTGCCAGCCACACCGCCCGCAATGAGCAGTTCTTC. Translated, it gives CASHTARNEQFF. This chain uses TRBV27 with TRBJ2-1; no reliable D call. The CDR3 contains 12 residues. With 8 bases removed from V and 6 bases from J, the gap between germline ends came to 11 bases. Per the germline V gene, CDR1 is MNHEY and CDR2 is SMNVEV (reference sequence).

This clonotype was seen a few times. CDR3 coding DNA: TGTGCCAGCGGGTTTGGGGGTTCTGGGGCCAACGTCCTGACTTTC. It yields the protein CASGFGGSGANVLTF. The chain carries TRBV27 and TRBJ2-6; D possibly matches TRBD1 or TRBD2 (5 bases each). This CDR3 contains 15 residues. CDR1 is MNHEY and CDR2 is SMNVEV in the germline V gene (reference sequence). The germline V and J ends were trimmed by 8 bases and 1 base, with 12 bases remaining between them.

This clonotype showed up many times. The V call is TRBV4-3, the J call TRBJ2-7; no firm D call. The CDR3 runs to 14 residues. Germline assignment: CDR1 LGHNA and CDR2 YSLEER. V was pared by 1 base and J by 3 bases, with 10 bases between. This CDR3 is CASSQGDSSYEQYF. The DNA of the CDR3 is TGCGCCAGCAGCCAAGGGGATTCTAGCTACGAGCAGTACTTC.

This clonotype was counted many times. An end of the junction differs from the germline gene, which may be a read error. The rearrangement joins TRBV6-4 to TRBJ2-1, with 7 bases that match TRBD2. The CDR3 is made up of 13 amino acids. The germline V gene has CDR1 MRHNA and CDR2 SNTAGT. The chain's CDR3 is CASSEGTTSDATF. DNA of the CDR3: TGTGCCAGCAGTGAAGGTACCACTAGCGATGCCACCTTC.

This clonotype was seen more than once but under ten times. The chain is built from TRBV24-1 and TRBJ2-1; possibly TRBD2 for D (5 bases). Germline CDR1 KGHDR, CDR2 SFDVKD. V lost 9 bases and J 1 base, leaving 15 bases between the germline ends. CDR3 length equals 15 residues. CDR3 sequence reads: CATSNQLGSYNEQFF. CDR3 nucleotides: TGTGCCACCTCGAACCAACTAGGTTCCTACAATGAGCAGTTCTTC.

This clonotype appeared many times. The chain joins TRBV20-1 to TRBJ1-5; unclear D gene. Per the germline V gene, CDR1 is DFQATT and CDR2 is SNEGSKA (reference sequence). V shed 3 bases and J shed 4 bases, with 10 bases lying between them. The CDR3 consists of 13 residues. CDR3 region: CSASVGPNQPQHF. In DNA form, the CDR3 reads TGCAGTGCTAGTGTAGGGCCTAATCAGCCCCAGCATTTT.

The chain links TRBV5-4 to TRBJ2-5, with TRBD2 matching 10 bases. CDR3 size: 16 residues. Germline CDR1 and CDR2: SGHNT and YYREEE (reference sequence). With 7 bases clipped from V and 4 bases from J, the junction kept 13 bases outside the gene matches. In DNA form, the CDR3 reads TGTGCCAGCGGGGGGGAGAGCGGGAGGGCCCTAGAGACCCAGTACTTC. Protein sequence: CASGGESGRALETQYF.